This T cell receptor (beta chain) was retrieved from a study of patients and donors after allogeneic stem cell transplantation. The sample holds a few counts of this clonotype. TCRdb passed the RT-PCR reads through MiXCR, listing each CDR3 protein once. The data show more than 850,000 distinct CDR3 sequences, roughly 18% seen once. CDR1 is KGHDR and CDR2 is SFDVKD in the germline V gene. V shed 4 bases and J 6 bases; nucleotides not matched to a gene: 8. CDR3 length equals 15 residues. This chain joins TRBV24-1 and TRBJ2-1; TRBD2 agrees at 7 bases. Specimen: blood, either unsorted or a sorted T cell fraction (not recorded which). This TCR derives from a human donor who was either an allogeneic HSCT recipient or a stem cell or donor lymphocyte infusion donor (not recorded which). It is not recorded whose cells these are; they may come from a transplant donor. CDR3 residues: CATSDAGEVGNEQFF. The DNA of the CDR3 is TGTGCCACCAGTGACGCGGGAGAAGTGGGCAATGAGCAGTTCTTC.